These T cell receptor beta chains were read from a single sample in a study of blood T cell repertoires in COVID-19. TCRdb's copy holds only in-frame clones and misses some; the assay was immunoSEQ multiplex PCR. The table includes under 130,000 clones, around 81% detected once. Source material: peripheral blood. Receptor source: an elderly man with acute or convalescent COVID-19. CDR3s include the opening cysteine and the closing phenylalanine or tryptophan. D genes are given only for firm matches. Clone size is stated in some rows and not others, as once, few, many or a class when expanded.

CDR3 DNA: TGTGCCAGCTCACCTAGGACAACTCAAGAGACCCAGTACTTC
CDR3 protein: CASSPRTTQETQYF
clone size: .
J gene: TRBJ2-5
V gene: TRBV18
D gene: .

CDR3 DNA: TGTGCCAGCAGCCGGACTAGCGGTAGCTCCTACAATGAGCAGTTCTTC
CDR3 protein: CASSRTSGSSYNEQFF
clone size: .
J gene: TRBJ2-1
V gene: TRBV7-2
D gene: TRBD2

CDR3 DNA: TGTGCCAGCAAGGAGGTGGATTCACCCCTCCACTTT
CDR3 protein: CASKEVDSPLHF
clone size: .
J gene: TRBJ1-6
V gene: TRBV2
D gene: .

CDR3 DNA: TGTGCCAGCAGTCCGTCGTCGGGAAGGAGAGACGAGCAGTACTTC
CDR3 protein: CASSPSSGRRDEQYF
clone size: .
J gene: TRBJ2-7
V gene: TRBV27
D gene: .

CDR3 DNA: TGTGCCAGCTCACCACAGCTCGGGACAGGGGACGGGGAGCTGTTTTTT
CDR3 protein: CASSPQLGTGDGELFF
clone size: .
J gene: TRBJ2-2
V gene: TRBV18
D gene: TRBD1

CDR3 DNA: TGTGCCAGCAGTTTATGGCAGGGGCAGAATGAAAAACTGTTTTTT
CDR3 protein: CASSLWQGQNEKLFF
clone size: .
J gene: TRBJ1-4
V gene: TRBV28
D gene: .

CDR3 DNA: TGTGCCAGCAGTTTAGAGGGAACAAACGTTGAAGCTTTCTTT
CDR3 protein: CASSLEGTNVEAFF
clone size: .
J gene: TRBJ1-1
V gene: TRBV28
D gene: .

CDR3 DNA: TGTGCCAGCAGTCCCTACGGGACAGGGAACACTGAAGCTTTCTTT
CDR3 protein: CASSPYGTGNTEAFF
clone size: .
J gene: TRBJ1-1
V gene: TRBV6-5
D gene: TRBD1

CDR3 DNA: TGTGCCAGCAGTTTGAGCTCCTACAATGAGCAGTTCTTC
CDR3 protein: CASSLSSYNEQFF
clone size: .
J gene: TRBJ2-1
V gene: TRBV6-6
D gene: .

CDR3 DNA: TGTGCCAGCAGGCCCGGGGGAACAAACACTGAAGCTTTCTTT
CDR3 protein: CASRPGGTNTEAFF
clone size: .
J gene: TRBJ1-1
V gene: TRBV7-9
D gene: .

CDR3 DNA: TGTGCCTGGAGTCCCGGGAGAAACACTGAAGCTTTCTTT
CDR3 protein: CAWSPGRNTEAFF
clone size: .
J gene: TRBJ1-1
V gene: TRBV30
D gene: .

CDR3 DNA: TGTGCCATCAGTGATTCACATACCTACGAGCAGTACTTC
CDR3 protein: CAISDSHTYEQYF
clone size: .
J gene: TRBJ2-7
V gene: TRBV10-3
D gene: .

CDR3 DNA: TGTGCCAGCAGTGACAACAGGGCTAATGAAAAACTGTTTTTT
CDR3 protein: CASSDNRANEKLFF
clone size: .
J gene: TRBJ1-4
V gene: TRBV6-1
D gene: .

CDR3 DNA: TGTGCCAGCAGTCCCCTGCTTCCGGGACAGGGGACCCATGGCTACACCTTC
CDR3 protein: CASSPLLPGQGTHGYTF
clone size: .
J gene: TRBJ1-2
V gene: TRBV27
D gene: TRBD1

CDR3 DNA: TGCGCCAGCTATCGGGGACAGCTAAAAGAGACCCAGTACTTC
CDR3 protein: CASYRGQLKETQYF
clone size: .
J gene: TRBJ2-5
V gene: TRBV5-1
D gene: TRBD1

CDR3 DNA: TGTGCCAGTAGTACCGGACAGGGGGGGACCGGGGAGCTGTTTTTT
CDR3 protein: CASSTGQGGTGELFF
clone size: few
J gene: TRBJ2-2
V gene: TRBV19
D gene: TRBD1

CDR3 DNA: TGTGCCAGTAGGGACAGGGTCAACACCGGGGAGCTGTTTTTT
CDR3 protein: CASRDRVNTGELFF
clone size: .
J gene: TRBJ2-2
V gene: TRBV19
D gene: TRBD1

CDR3 DNA: TGCAGCGTTCTCAGCGGGAGGGCCTATGAGACCCAGTACTTC
CDR3 protein: CSVLSGRAYETQYF
clone size: once
J gene: TRBJ2-5
V gene: TRBV29-1
D gene: TRBD2

CDR3 DNA: TGTGCCAGCAGCGTATCTACAGCCCCGAACACCGGGGAGCTGTTTTTT
CDR3 protein: CASSVSTAPNTGELFF
clone size: .
J gene: TRBJ2-2
V gene: TRBV9
D gene: .

CDR3 DNA: TGCAGCGTTGGCGAGGGAGATCAGCCCCAGCATTTT
CDR3 protein: CSVGEGDQPQHF
clone size: .
J gene: TRBJ1-5
V gene: TRBV29-1
D gene: .

CDR3 DNA: TGCAGCGTGGTACAGGACAATCAGCCCCAGCATTTT
CDR3 protein: CSVVQDNQPQHF
clone size: .
J gene: TRBJ1-5
V gene: TRBV29-1
D gene: .

CDR3 DNA: TGTGCCATCAGTGAGCGGTCGGGGATATATGGAAACACCATATATTTT
CDR3 protein: CAISERSGIYGNTIYF
clone size: .
J gene: TRBJ1-3
V gene: TRBV10-3
D gene: .

CDR3 DNA: TGTGCCAGCTCACGTCTCGGGACAGGGAATGAAAAACTGTTTTTT
CDR3 protein: CASSRLGTGNEKLFF
clone size: .
J gene: TRBJ1-4
V gene: TRBV18
D gene: TRBD1

CDR3 DNA: TGTGCCAGTCTAGAGACAGGTTACAATCAGCCCCAGCATTTT
CDR3 protein: CASLETGYNQPQHF
clone size: .
J gene: TRBJ1-5
V gene: TRBV19
D gene: .

CDR3 DNA: TGTGCCAGCAGCCCACGGGGAGGACCCAATCCCTCTGGGGCCAACGTCCTGACTTTC
CDR3 protein: CASSPRGGPNPSGANVLTF
clone size: .
J gene: TRBJ2-6
V gene: TRBV7-9
D gene: .

CDR3 DNA: TGTGCCAGCAGTCTGACTAGCGGGAGAACTGGGGCCAACGTCCTGACTTTC
CDR3 protein: CASSLTSGRTGANVLTF
clone size: .
J gene: TRBJ2-6
V gene: TRBV11-2
D gene: TRBD2

CDR3 DNA: TGTGCCAGCAGCTTGGACAGGGGCTACGAGCAGTACTTC
CDR3 protein: CASSLDRGYEQYF
clone size: .
J gene: TRBJ2-7
V gene: TRBV5-4
D gene: TRBD1

CDR3 DNA: TGTGCCAGCAGCCAAGGACAGGGACCCTACGAGCAGTACTTC
CDR3 protein: CASSQGQGPYEQYF
clone size: .
J gene: TRBJ2-7
V gene: TRBV7-9
D gene: TRBD1

CDR3 DNA: TGTGCCAGTAGTGTCCAGGGATCCAACTCTGGAAACACCATATATTTT
CDR3 protein: CASSVQGSNSGNTIYF
clone size: .
J gene: TRBJ1-3
V gene: TRBV19
D gene: .

CDR3 DNA: TGTGCCAGCAGCTTTATAGCGGGTCTGAGCACAGATACGCAGTATTTT
CDR3 protein: CASSFIAGLSTDTQYF
clone size: .
J gene: TRBJ2-3
V gene: TRBV14
D gene: TRBD2

CDR3 DNA: TGTGCCAGCAGCGCGGACAGGGGGATAACCTACGAGCAGTACTTC
CDR3 protein: CASSADRGITYEQYF
clone size: .
J gene: TRBJ2-7
V gene: TRBV9
D gene: TRBD1

CDR3 DNA: TGTGCCAGCAGTCCCCGGGACAGTCTTAATGAAAAACTGTTTTTT
CDR3 protein: CASSPRDSLNEKLFF
clone size: .
J gene: TRBJ1-4
V gene: TRBV27
D gene: TRBD1

CDR3 DNA: TGTGCCAGCAGTTCCTGGACTAGCGGGGTATACAATGAGCAGTTCTTC
CDR3 protein: CASSSWTSGVYNEQFF
clone size: .
J gene: TRBJ2-1
V gene: TRBV28
D gene: TRBD2

CDR3 DNA: TGTGCCAGCAGTTACGAGGCGGGAGGGCCTGGTAGGAAGCAGTACTTC
CDR3 protein: CASSYEAGGPGRKQYF
clone size: .
J gene: TRBJ2-7
V gene: TRBV6-6
D gene: TRBD2

CDR3 DNA: TGTGCCAGCAGTTTACCTTTAATAGGACAGGGGGCGGGCTACACCTTC
CDR3 protein: CASSLPLIGQGAGYTF
clone size: .
J gene: TRBJ1-2
V gene: TRBV28
D gene: TRBD1

CDR3 DNA: TGTGCCATCGATTTGATTAGCGGGAGTCATGAGACCCAGTACTTC
CDR3 protein: CAIDLISGSHETQYF
clone size: few
J gene: TRBJ2-5
V gene: TRBV10-3
D gene: TRBD2

CDR3 DNA: TGCGCCAGCAGCCACCCCGGAGAAGGATGGGAGACCCAGTACTTC
CDR3 protein: CASSHPGEGWETQYF
clone size: .
J gene: TRBJ2-5
V gene: TRBV4-1
D gene: .

CDR3 DNA: TGTGCCTGGAGTGTACTAAGGGACAGTGAAGCTTTCTTT
CDR3 protein: CAWSVLRDSEAFF
clone size: .
J gene: TRBJ1-1
V gene: TRBV30
D gene: TRBD1

CDR3 DNA: TGTGCCATCAGTGACTCCGGTCTCGACTACGAGCAGTACTTC
CDR3 protein: CAISDSGLDYEQYF
clone size: .
J gene: TRBJ2-7
V gene: TRBV10-3
D gene: .

CDR3 DNA: TGTGCCAGCAGTGAAGCCCTAGGGGTTGGTCCAGATACGCAGTATTTT
CDR3 protein: CASSEALGVGPDTQYF
clone size: .
J gene: TRBJ2-3
V gene: TRBV2
D gene: .

CDR3 DNA: TGTGCCAGCAGCGTTCTTAGCGGGGGCAATTCACCCCTCCACTTT
CDR3 protein: CASSVLSGGNSPLHF
clone size: once
J gene: TRBJ1-6
V gene: TRBV3-1/TRBV3-2
D gene: .

CDR3 DNA: TGTGCCTCCTCTGAGGAGGAATCTGGCTACACCTTC
CDR3 protein: CASSEEESGYTF
clone size: .
J gene: TRBJ1-2
V gene: TRBV10-3
D gene: .

CDR3 DNA: TGCAGCGCCTTGACAGGGGGCGATGAAAAACTGTTTTTT
CDR3 protein: CSALTGGDEKLFF
clone size: medium-sized
J gene: TRBJ1-4
V gene: TRBV29-1
D gene: TRBD1

CDR3 DNA: TGTGCCAGCAGCCCTCTCTCGGGGGACTACCGATACAATGAGCAGTTCTTC
CDR3 protein: CASSPLSGDYRYNEQFF
clone size: once
J gene: TRBJ2-1
V gene: TRBV14
D gene: TRBD2

CDR3 DNA: TGTGCCAGCAGTCCAGGGTCGGTGGCCCTCCACTTT
CDR3 protein: CASSPGSVALHF
clone size: .
J gene: TRBJ1-6
V gene: TRBV6-2/TRBV6-3
D gene: .

CDR3 DNA: TGTGCCAGCAGTCCCCCGGGACTTAGCTCCTACAATGAGCAGTTCTTC
CDR3 protein: CASSPPGLSSYNEQFF
clone size: once
J gene: TRBJ2-1
V gene: TRBV7-2
D gene: .

CDR3 DNA: TGTGCCAGCAGCGAAGAGACTAGCCAGTACTTC
CDR3 protein: CASSEETSQYF
clone size: once
J gene: TRBJ2-7
V gene: TRBV7-6
D gene: TRBD2